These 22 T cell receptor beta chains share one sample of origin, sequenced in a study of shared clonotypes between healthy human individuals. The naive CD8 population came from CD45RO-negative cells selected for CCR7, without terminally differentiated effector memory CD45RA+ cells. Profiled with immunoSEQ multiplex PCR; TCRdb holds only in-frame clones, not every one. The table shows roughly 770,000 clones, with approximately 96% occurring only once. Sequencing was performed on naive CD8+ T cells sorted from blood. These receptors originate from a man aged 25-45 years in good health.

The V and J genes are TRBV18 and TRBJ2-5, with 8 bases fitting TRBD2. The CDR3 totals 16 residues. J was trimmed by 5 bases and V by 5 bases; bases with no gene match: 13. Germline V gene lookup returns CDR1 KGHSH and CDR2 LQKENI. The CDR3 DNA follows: TGTGCCAGCTCAAAGGGCAGCCTAGCGGGTTATGAGACCCAGTACTTC. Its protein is CASSKGSLAGYETQYF. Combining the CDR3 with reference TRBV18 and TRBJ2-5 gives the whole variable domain NAGVMQNPRHLVRRRGQEARLRCSPMKGHSHVYWYRQLPEEGLKFMVYLQKENIIDESGMPKERFSAEFPKEGPSILRIQQVVRGDSAAYFCASSKGSLAGYETQYFGPGTRLLVL.

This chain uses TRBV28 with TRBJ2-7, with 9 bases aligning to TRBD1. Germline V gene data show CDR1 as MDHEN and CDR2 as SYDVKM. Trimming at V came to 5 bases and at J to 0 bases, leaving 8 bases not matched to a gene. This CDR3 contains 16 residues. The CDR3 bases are TGTGCCAGCAGTCCCGGACAGGGGAGGGCCTCCTACGAGCAGTACTTC. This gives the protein CASSPGQGRASYEQYF.

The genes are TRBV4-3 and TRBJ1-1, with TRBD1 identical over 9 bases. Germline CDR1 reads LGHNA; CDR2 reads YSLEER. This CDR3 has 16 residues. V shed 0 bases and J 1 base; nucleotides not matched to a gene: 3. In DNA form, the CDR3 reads TGCGCCAGCAGCCAAGATGGGACAGGGACGAACACTGAAGCTTTCTTT. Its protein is CASSQDGTGTNTEAFF.

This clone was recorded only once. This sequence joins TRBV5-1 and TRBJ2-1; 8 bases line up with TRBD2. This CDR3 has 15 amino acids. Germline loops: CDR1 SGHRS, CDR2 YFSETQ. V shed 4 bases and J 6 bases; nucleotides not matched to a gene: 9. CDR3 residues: CASSPSGGPFNEQFF. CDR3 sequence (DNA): TGCGCCAGCAGCCCGAGCGGGGGCCCCTTCAATGAGCAGTTCTTC.

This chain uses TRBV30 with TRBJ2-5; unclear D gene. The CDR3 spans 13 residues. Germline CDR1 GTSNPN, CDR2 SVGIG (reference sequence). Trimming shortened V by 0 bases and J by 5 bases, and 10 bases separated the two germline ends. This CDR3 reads CAWSVWEGETQYF. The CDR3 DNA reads TGTGCCTGGAGTGTGTGGGAAGGGGAGACCCAGTACTTC.

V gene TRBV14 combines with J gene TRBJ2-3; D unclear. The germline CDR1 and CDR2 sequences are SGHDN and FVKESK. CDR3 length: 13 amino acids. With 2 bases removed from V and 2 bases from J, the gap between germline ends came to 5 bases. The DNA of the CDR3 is TGTGCCAGCAGCCAATACTTCACAGATACGCAGTATTTT. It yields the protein CASSQYFTDTQYF. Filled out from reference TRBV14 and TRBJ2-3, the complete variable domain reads EAGVTQFPSHSVIEKGQTVTLRCDPISGHDNLYWYRRVMGKEIKFLLHFVKESKQDESGMPNNRFLAERTGGTYSTLKVQPAELEDSGVYFCASSQYFTDTQYFGPGTRLTVL.

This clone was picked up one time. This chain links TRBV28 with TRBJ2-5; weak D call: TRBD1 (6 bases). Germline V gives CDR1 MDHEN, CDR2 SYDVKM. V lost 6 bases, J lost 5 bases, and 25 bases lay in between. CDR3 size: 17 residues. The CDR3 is CASSPQGTLQGWETQYF. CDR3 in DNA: TGTGCCAGCAGCCCCCAGGGGACCTTGCAAGGTTGGGAGACCCAGTACTTC.

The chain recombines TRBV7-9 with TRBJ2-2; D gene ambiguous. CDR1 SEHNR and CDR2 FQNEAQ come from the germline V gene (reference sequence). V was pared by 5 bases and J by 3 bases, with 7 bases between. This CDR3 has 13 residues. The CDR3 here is CASSPTDTGELFF. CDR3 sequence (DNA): TGTGCCAGCAGCCCGACGGACACCGGGGAGCTGTTTTTT.

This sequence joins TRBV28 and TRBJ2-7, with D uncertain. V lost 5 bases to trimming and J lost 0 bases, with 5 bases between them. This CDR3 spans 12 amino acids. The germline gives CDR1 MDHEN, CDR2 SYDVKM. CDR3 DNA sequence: TGTGCCAGCAGTGACACCTCCTACGAGCAGTACTTC. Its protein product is CASSDTSYEQYF.

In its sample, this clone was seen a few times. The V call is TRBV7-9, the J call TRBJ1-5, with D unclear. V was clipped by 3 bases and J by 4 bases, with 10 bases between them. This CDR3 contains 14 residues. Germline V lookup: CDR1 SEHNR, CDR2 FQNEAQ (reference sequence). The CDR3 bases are TGTGCCAGCAGCTTTCTTACGGAGAATCAGCCCCAGCATTTT. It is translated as CASSFLTENQPQHF. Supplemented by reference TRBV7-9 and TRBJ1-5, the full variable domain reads DTGVSQNPRHKITKRGQNVTFRCDPISEHNRLYWYRQTLGQGPEFLTYFQNEAQLEKSRLLSDRFSAERPKGSFSTLEIQRTEQGDSAMYLCASSFLTENQPQHFGDGTRLSIL.

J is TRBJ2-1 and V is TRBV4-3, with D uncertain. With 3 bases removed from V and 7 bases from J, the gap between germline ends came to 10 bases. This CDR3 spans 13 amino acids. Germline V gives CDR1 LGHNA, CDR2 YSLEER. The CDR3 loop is CASSHADQNEQFF. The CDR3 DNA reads TGCGCCAGCAGCCATGCCGACCAGAATGAGCAGTTCTTC.

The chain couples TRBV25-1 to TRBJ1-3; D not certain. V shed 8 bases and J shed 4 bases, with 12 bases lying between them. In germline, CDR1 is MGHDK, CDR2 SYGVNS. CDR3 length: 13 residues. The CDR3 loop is CASGVQYGNTIYF. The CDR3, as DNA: TGTGCCAGCGGGGTACAGTACGGAAACACCATATATTTT.

This chain's CDR3 is CASSDTKGKRGPYNEQFF. As DNA, the CDR3 is TGTGCCAGCAGTGACACAAAGGGGAAGCGGGGACCCTACAATGAGCAGTTCTTC. The chain links TRBV25-1 to TRBJ2-1; 7 bases match TRBD2. Looked up from germline, CDR1 is MGHDK and CDR2 is SYGVNS. Trimming cost V 3 bases and J 2 bases; bases outside gene matches: 13. The CDR3 consists of 18 residues.

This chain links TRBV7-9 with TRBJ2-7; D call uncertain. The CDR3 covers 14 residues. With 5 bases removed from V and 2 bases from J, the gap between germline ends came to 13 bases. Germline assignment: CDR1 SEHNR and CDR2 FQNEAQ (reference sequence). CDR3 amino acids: CASSGRTVTYEQYF. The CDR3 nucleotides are TGTGCCAGCAGCGGCCGGACGGTTACCTACGAGCAGTACTTC.

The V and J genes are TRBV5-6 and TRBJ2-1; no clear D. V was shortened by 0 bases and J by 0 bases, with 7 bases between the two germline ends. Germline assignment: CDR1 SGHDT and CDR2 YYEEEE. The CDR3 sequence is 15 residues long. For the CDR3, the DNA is TGTGCCAGCAGCTTGGACACCAGCTCCTACAATGAGCAGTTCTTC. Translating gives CASSLDTSSYNEQFF.

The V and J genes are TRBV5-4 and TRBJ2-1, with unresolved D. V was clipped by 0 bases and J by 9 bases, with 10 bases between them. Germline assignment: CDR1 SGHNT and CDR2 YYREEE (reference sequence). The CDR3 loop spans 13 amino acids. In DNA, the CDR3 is TGTGCCAGCAGCTTGGGCTTTAATGTTGAGCAGTTCTTC. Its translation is CASSLGFNVEQFF.

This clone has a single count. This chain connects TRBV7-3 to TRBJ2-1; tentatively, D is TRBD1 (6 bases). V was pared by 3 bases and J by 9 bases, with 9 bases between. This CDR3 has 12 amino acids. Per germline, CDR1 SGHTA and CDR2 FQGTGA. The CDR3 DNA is TGTGCCAGCAGCTTTGTGGGGGCTGAGCAGTTCTTC. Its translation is CASSFVGAEQFF.

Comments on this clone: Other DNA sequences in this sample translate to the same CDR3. CDR3 sequence: CSVDGGSYNEQFF. The CDR3 DNA sequence: TGCAGCGTTGATGGGGGCTCCTACAATGAGCAGTTCTTC. The chain is built from TRBV29-1 and TRBJ2-1, with D perhaps assigned TRBD1 or TRBD2 (5 bases each). The CDR3 consists of 13 residues. V was cut by 3 bases and J by 0 bases, with 6 bases left in between. Looked up from germline, CDR1 is SQVTM and CDR2 is ANQGSEA.

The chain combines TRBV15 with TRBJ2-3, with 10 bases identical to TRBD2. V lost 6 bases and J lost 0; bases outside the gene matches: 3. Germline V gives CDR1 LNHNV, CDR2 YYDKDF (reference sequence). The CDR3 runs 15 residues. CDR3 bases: TGTGCCACCAGAGAACTAGCGGGGAGCACAGATACGCAGTATTTT. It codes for CATRELAGSTDTQYF. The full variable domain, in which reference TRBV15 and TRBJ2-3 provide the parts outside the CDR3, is DAMVIQNPRYQVTQFGKPVTLSCSQTLNHNVMYWYQQKSSQAPKLLFHYYDKDFNNEADTPDNFQSRRPNTSFCFLDIRSPGLGDTAMYLCATRELAGSTDTQYFGPGTRLTVL.

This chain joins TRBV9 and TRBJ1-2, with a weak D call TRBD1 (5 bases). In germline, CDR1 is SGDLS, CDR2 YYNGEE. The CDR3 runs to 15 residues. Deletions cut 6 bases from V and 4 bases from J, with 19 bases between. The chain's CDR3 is CASTVSRDGGYGYTF. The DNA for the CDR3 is TGTGCCAGCACGGTGAGCAGGGATGGAGGCTATGGCTACACCTTC.

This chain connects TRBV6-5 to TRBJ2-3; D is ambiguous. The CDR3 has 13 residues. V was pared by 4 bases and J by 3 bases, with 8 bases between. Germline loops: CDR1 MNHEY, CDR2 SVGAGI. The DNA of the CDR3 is TGTGCCAGCAGTTTTCAGAATACAGATACGCAGTATTTT. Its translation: CASSFQNTDTQYF.

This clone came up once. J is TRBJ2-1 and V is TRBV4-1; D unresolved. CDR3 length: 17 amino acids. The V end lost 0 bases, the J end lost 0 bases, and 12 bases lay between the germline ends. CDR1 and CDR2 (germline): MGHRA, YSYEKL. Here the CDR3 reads CASSQDQEKISYNEQFF. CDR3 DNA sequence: TGCGCCAGCAGCCAAGATCAAGAGAAGATCTCCTACAATGAGCAGTTCTTC.